Sequencing of this TCR beta chain was carried out in a study of shared clonotypes between healthy human individuals. Several immunoSEQ plates received, in even portions, the genomic DNA of each subset. Data came from immunoSEQ multiplex PCR; TCRdb stores just in-frame clones and leaves some out. The sample carries some 2 million clones, around 95% recorded once. Whole-study results and caveats: Genetic and exposure-history diversity was limited by the small donor number. Naive subsets, compared against memory subsets, generally had larger estimated richness values.

Germline V gene data show CDR1 as SGHAT and CDR2 as FQNNGV. V was cut by 3 bases and J by 4 bases, with 9 bases left in between. The CDR3 loop spans 13 amino acids. This clone occurred once. The antigen is unknown. In the same sample, other DNA sequences code for this CDR3. The sequencing input was naive CD4+ T cells sorted from blood. Documented subset: CD45RA+ positively selected. This clonotype was obtained from a man between 18 and 29 years old in good health. V usage is TRBV11-2 and J usage is TRBJ1-1, with D hard to call. The CDR3 loop reads CASSFWSGTEAFF. The CDR3 DNA is TGTGCCAGCAGCTTCTGGTCGGGCACTGAAGCTTTCTTT.